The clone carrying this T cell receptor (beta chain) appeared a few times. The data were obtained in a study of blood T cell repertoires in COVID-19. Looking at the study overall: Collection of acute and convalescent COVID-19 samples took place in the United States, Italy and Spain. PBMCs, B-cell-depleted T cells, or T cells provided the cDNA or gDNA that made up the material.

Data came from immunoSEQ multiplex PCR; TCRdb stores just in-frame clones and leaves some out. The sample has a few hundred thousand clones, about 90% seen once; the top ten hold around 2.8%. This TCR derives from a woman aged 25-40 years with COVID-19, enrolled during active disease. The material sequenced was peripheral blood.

The CDR3 DNA sequence: TGCGCCAGCCCTCAGGGCAGGACTGAAGCTTTCTTT. Its protein product is CASPQGRTEAFF. This chain joins TRBV10-1 and TRBJ1-1; D is perhaps TRBD1 (5 bases). The CDR3 contains 12 residues. V lost 8 bases to trimming and J lost 5 bases, with 12 bases between them. Germline CDR1 reads WNHNN; CDR2 reads SYGVQD (reference sequence).